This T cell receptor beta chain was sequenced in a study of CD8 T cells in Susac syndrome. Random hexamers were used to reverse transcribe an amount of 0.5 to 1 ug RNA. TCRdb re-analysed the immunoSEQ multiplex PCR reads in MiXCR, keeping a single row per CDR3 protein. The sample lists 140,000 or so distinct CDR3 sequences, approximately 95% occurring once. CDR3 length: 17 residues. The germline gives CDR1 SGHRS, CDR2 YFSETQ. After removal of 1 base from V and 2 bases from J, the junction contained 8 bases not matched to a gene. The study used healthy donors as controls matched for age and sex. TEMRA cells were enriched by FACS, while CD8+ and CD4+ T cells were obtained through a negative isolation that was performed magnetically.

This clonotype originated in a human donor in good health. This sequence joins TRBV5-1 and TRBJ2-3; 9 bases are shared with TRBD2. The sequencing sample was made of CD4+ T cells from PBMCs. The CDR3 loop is CASSLLTSGRFTDTQYF. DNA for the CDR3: TGCGCCAGCAGCTTGTTAACGAGCGGGAGGTTCACAGATACGCAGTATTTT.